This T cell receptor beta chain was identified during a study of identical twins. TCRdb ran MiXCR on the 5' RACE reads and lists one entry per CDR3 protein. Of hundreds of thousands of distinct CDR3 sequences listed, more than 20% are singletons. V shed 2 bases and J shed 1 base, with 15 bases lying between them. From germline, CDR1 is SQVTM and CDR2 ANQGSEA. The CDR3 runs to 15 residues. The data also belong to a second study, concerning T cells expressing NK-cell markers. This second report adds: The TCR beta repertoires originated in sorted CD3+CD56+NKG2C+, CD3+CD56+NKG2C- and CD3+CD56-NKG2C+ T cells. In the group of eight sequenced donors, seven were HCMV-seropositive and one was seronegative.

This sequence was found in a woman aged 18-35 years in good health. The chain employs TRBV29-1 and TRBJ2-7, with D possibly being TRBD2 (6 bases). Sequenced material: CD4+ T cells sorted from blood. CDR3 sequence (DNA): TGCAGCGTTGAATCTTCGCGGGGCCTGTCCTACGAGCAGTACTTC. Translated, it gives CSVESSRGLSYEQYF.